This TCR beta chain was retrieved from a study of radiotherapy plus CTLA-4 blockade in lung cancer. Study summary: An objective response was seen in around a sixth of patients, and disease control in around 33%. Study-level findings and limits: In blood, after radiotherapy plus ipilimumab, tumor-derived TCR clones expanded. With interferon-beta, early dynamics of blood T cell clones were reported to best predict response.

Data came from immunoSEQ multiplex PCR; TCRdb stores just in-frame clones and leaves some out. Of more than 60,000 clones in the sample, less than 85% were seen once. Per the germline V gene, CDR1 is MDHEN and CDR2 is SYDVKM. Trimming stripped 2 bases from V and 0 bases from J, with 26 bases between. The CDR3 covers 22 residues. A remark on this clone: The antigen remains unidentified.

Sequenced material: peripheral blood, taken from a patient treated with radiotherapy plus ipilimumab. This TCR derives from a human donor with non-small cell lung cancer who had a complete response to radiotherapy plus ipilimumab. V is TRBV28 and J is TRBJ2-6; a weak D match, TRBD1 (8 bases). CDR3 residues: CASSLPSDRAGVRFSGANVLTF. The CDR3 DNA follows: TGTGCCAGCAGTTTACCTTCGGACAGGGCGGGAGTTCGATTCTCTGGGGCCAACGTCCTGACTTTC.